Listed here are 5 T cell receptor beta chains from one sample, sequenced in a study of T-cell reconstitution after alpha-beta-depleted transplantation in children. The TCRbeta library was prepared with unique molecular identifiers. MiXCR, run by TCRdb on the PCR reads, gives a single entry per CDR3 protein. The sample yields some 390,000 distinct CDR3 sequences, around 21% seen once. Material: PBMCs from the stem cell graft donor, obtained from the stem cell graft. Receptors were obtained from a human donor who donated a stem cell graft to a child with acute myeloid leukemia.

This clonotype was observed a few times. This chain uses TRBV20-1 with TRBJ2-7; 9 nucleotides match TRBD2. The germline V gene encodes CDR1 DFQATT and CDR2 SNEGSKA (reference sequence). Trimming cost V 6 bases and J 4 bases; bases outside gene matches: 16. The CDR3 runs 16 residues. The CDR3: CSARGVGLAGVYEQYF. For the CDR3, the DNA is TGCAGTGCGAGGGGGGTGGGACTAGCTGGCGTATACGAGCAGTACTTC.

The chain links TRBV7-9 to TRBJ2-1, with 10 bases matching TRBD1. J gave up 7 bases and V 5 bases, and 8 bases lay outside the gene matches. The CDR3 length is 15 residues. CDR1 SEHNR and CDR2 FQNEAQ come from the germline V gene (reference sequence). The CDR3 nucleotides are TGTGCCAGCAGCGTTAAGGGACAGGGGAAAAATGAGCAGTTCTTC. Translation gives CASSVKGQGKNEQFF.

This clonotype has more than one count but fewer than ten. The J gene is TRBJ2-7, the V gene TRBV29-1; TRBD1 might be the D (5 bases). CDR1 is SQVTM, CDR2 ANQGSEA, per germline. The CDR3 loop spans 12 amino acids. V dropped 4 bases and J dropped 2 bases, with 9 bases sitting between them. The CDR3 loop reads CSVGPGPYEQYF. The CDR3 region has the DNA TGCAGCGTTGGACCAGGGCCCTACGAGCAGTACTTC.

The V gene is TRBV4-1, the J gene TRBJ2-7; tentatively, D is TRBD2 (6 bases). Germline V gene lookup returns CDR1 MGHRA and CDR2 YSYEKL. V was shortened by 1 base and J by 2 bases, with 24 bases between the two germline ends. The CDR3 loop spans 19 amino acids. Here the CDR3 DNA reads TGCGCCAGCAGCCAAGTGCCCCCATGGGAGGCGGCCTCGACCTACGAGCAGTACTTC. This sequence encodes CASSQVPPWEAASTYEQYF.

This clonotype was detected many times. V and J are TRBV7-2 and TRBJ2-1; TRBD1 aligns across 9 bases. The CDR3 spans 15 residues. Germline CDR1 is SGHTA and CDR2 is FQGNSA. With V trimmed by 3 bases and J by 8 bases, 8 bases remained unmatched. In nucleotides, the CDR3 is TGTGCCAGCAGCTTTGAGGGGACAGGGTACGATGAGCAGTTCTTC. Residues: CASSFEGTGYDEQFF.